This T cell receptor (beta chain) was recovered during a study of cytomegalovirus exposure and HLA in healthy donors. PCR involved 60 Vbeta and 13 Jbeta primers. TCRdb keeps only in-frame clones here, not all; method: immunoSEQ multiplex PCR. The table has around 190,000 clones, about 82% seen once. The CDR3 spans 17 residues. Germline V gives CDR1 SGDLS, CDR2 YYNGEE. With 4 bases clipped from V and 3 bases from J, the junction kept 6 bases outside the gene matches. Comments on this clone: As yet, its antigen is unknown.

Broader study findings: Overall, approximately 150 TCR beta chains were annotated as cytomegalovirus-associated. Being indistinguishable, some V segments were excluded, TRBV6-2 and TRBV6-3 among them.

The sequencing input was PBMCs. The rearrangement links TRBV9 to TRBJ2-1; 14 bases agree with TRBD2. This TCR derives from a woman between 50 and 59 years old in good health and CMV-seronegative. CDR3 coding DNA: TGTGCCAGCAGCCCCCGACTAGCGGGAGGGTTCTACAATGAGCAGTTCTTC. The encoded protein is CASSPRLAGGFYNEQFF.